Sequencing of this T cell receptor beta chain was carried out in a study of the immune and genomic landscape of osteosarcoma. Study in general: Median age at diagnosis was around 29 years, range about 5-85. The study, taken as a whole, reports: Five repertoires, each under 100 clonotypes, were dominated by one hyperexpanded clone.

A remark on this clone: Its specificity is unknown.

Osteosarcoma specimens were post-treatment primary, local recurrence and metastasis tumors from poor-prognosis patients. The CDR3 extends over 14 amino acids. V lost 1 base and J 5 bases, leaving 12 bases between the germline ends. Germline assignment: CDR1 LNHDA and CDR2 SQIVND (reference sequence). Libraries were prepared by immunoSEQ multiplex PCR; TCRdb keeps only in-frame clonotypes and omits some of them. The repertoire holds fewer than 2,500 clones, with around three quarters as singletons. The chain joins TRBV19 to TRBJ2-7; D gene uncertain. The source material was osteosarcoma tumor tissue from the lung. This sequence was found in a human donor with osteosarcoma. The CDR3 reads CASSIGIGVNEQYF. The CDR3 coding sequence is TGTGCCAGTAGTATAGGAATTGGGGTCAACGAGCAGTACTTC.